The 32 T cell receptor beta chains below all came from one sample that was sequenced in a study of T cell responses to AZD1222 COVID-19 vaccine. Here immunoSEQ multiplex PCR was the method, and the copy in TCRdb shows in-frame clones only, minus some. This table has around 150,000 clones, roughly nine tenths appearing once. Sequences were derived from peripheral blood, sampled on day 0 of MenACWY control vaccination. These receptor sequences come from an adult in good health.

The chain carries TRBV28 and TRBJ2-3, with D perhaps matching TRBD2 (5 bases). This CDR3 comprises 13 residues. The V end was cut by 5 bases, the J end by 4 bases, with 10 bases between. The germline V gene has CDR1 MDHEN and CDR2 SYDVKM. The chain's CDR3 is CASSLAGPDTQYF. The CDR3 DNA sequence: TGTGCCAGCAGTCTAGCCGGGCCAGATACGCAGTATTTT.

The chain recombines TRBV29-1 with TRBJ2-7; maybe TRBD1 (5 bases). Germline V lookup: CDR1 SQVTM, CDR2 ANQGSEA. Trimming stripped 4 bases from V and 2 bases from J, with 9 bases between. CDR3 length: 12 amino acids. CDR3: CSVGQGTYEQYF. The DNA for the CDR3 is TGCAGCGTTGGGCAGGGCACCTACGAGCAGTACTTC.

The rearrangement uses TRBV24-1 and TRBJ1-2; no reliable D call. V dropped 7 bases and J dropped 7 bases, with 12 bases sitting between them. CDR1 is KGHDR and CDR2 is SFDVKD in the germline V gene. The CDR3 is made up of 12 amino acids. The CDR3 bases are TGTGCCACCAGCCTTGGACGGGCTGGCTACACCTTC. It translates to CATSLGRAGYTF.

The chain has TRBV10-3 and TRBJ1-1; a weak D match, TRBD1 (6 bases). V was pared by 10 bases and J by 1 base, with 13 bases between. The CDR3 totals 13 residues. Germline CDR1 and CDR2: ENHRY and SYGVKD. The CDR3 reads CATTQTGNTEAFF. The CDR3, as DNA: TGTGCCACCACCCAGACAGGGAACACTGAAGCTTTCTTT.

V gene TRBV7-2 combines with J gene TRBJ1-1; TRBD1 matches at 11 bases. Germline V gene data show CDR1 as SGHTA and CDR2 as FQGNSA. V dropped 4 bases and J dropped 6; count of bases not matched to a gene: 7. The CDR3 is 15 residues long. The CDR3 coding sequence is TGTGCCAGCAGCTCTCAACGGGACAGGGGGTCTGAAGCTTTCTTT. It is translated as CASSSQRDRGSEAFF.

This chain connects TRBV7-2 to TRBJ2-1, with D unclear. The CDR3 spans 15 residues. From germline, CDR1 is SGHTA and CDR2 FQGNSA. V shed 0 bases and J shed 7 bases, with 13 bases lying between them. CDR3: CASSLAGNMANEQFF. The CDR3 DNA follows: TGTGCCAGCAGCTTAGCGGGGAATATGGCGAATGAGCAGTTCTTC.

The chain recombines TRBV30 with TRBJ1-2, with D possibly TRBD1 on 6 matching bases. There are 14 residues in the CDR3. Per the germline V gene, CDR1 is GTSNPN and CDR2 is SVGIG (reference sequence). Trimming took off 1 base at V and 4 bases at J, with 13 bases between the two ends. This CDR3 reads CAWSGQGGGYGYTF. The DNA for the CDR3 is TGTGCCTGGAGTGGGCAGGGAGGGGGCTATGGCTACACCTTC.

V gene TRBV11-2 combines with J gene TRBJ1-3; D is unresolved. Per the germline V gene, CDR1 is SGHAT and CDR2 is FQNNGV. Trimming shortened V by 5 bases and J by 2 bases, and 10 bases separated the two germline ends. This CDR3 is 14 amino acids long. CDR3 DNA sequence: TGTGCCAGCAGCCAAAGGGTAGCTGGAAACACCATATATTTT. Protein sequence: CASSQRVAGNTIYF.

V usage is TRBV18 and J usage is TRBJ2-1; D might be TRBD1 or TRBD2, each matching 5 bases. Germline loops: CDR1 KGHSH, CDR2 LQKENI. V was cut by 3 bases and J by 4 bases, with 16 bases left in between. The CDR3 loop spans 16 amino acids. CDR3 residues: CASSPTGTVWYNEQFF. The CDR3 DNA reads as TGTGCCAGCTCACCCACGGGGACCGTCTGGTACAATGAGCAGTTCTTC.

V usage is TRBV9 and J usage is TRBJ1-6, with unresolved D. There are 14 residues in the CDR3. V was cut by 0 bases and J by 2 bases, with 3 bases left in between. Germline-derived CDR1 and CDR2 are SGDLS and YYNGEE. This CDR3 is CASSVDAYNSPLHF. CDR3 bases: TGTGCCAGCAGCGTAGACGCCTATAATTCACCCCTCCACTTT.

V usage is TRBV29-1 and J usage is TRBJ1-4; D gene ambiguous. This CDR3 comprises 14 residues. Germline loops: CDR1 SQVTM, CDR2 ANQGSEA. The germline V and J ends were trimmed by 6 bases and 5 bases, with 16 bases remaining between them. The CDR3, as DNA: TGCAGCGTAACACGGGTCGGGCGGAATGAAAAACTGTTTTTT. It encodes CSVTRVGRNEKLFF.

The gene calls are TRBV2 and TRBJ2-3; the match to TRBD1 covers 10 bases. The CDR3 has 14 amino acids. Germline V gene lookup returns CDR1 SNHLY and CDR2 FYNNEI. The V segment lost 3 bases and the J segment 5 bases; nucleotides outside the gene matches: 2. DNA for the CDR3: TGTGCCAGCAGTGAGGACAGGGGGGGAGATACGCAGTATTTT. It specifies CASSEDRGGDTQYF.

The chain employs TRBV5-1 and TRBJ1-2, with D perhaps matching TRBD1 (6 bases). CDR1 SGHRS and CDR2 YFSETQ come from the germline V gene. V shed 4 bases and J shed 7 bases, with 11 bases lying between them. This CDR3 contains 12 residues. The CDR3 nucleotides read TGCGCCAGCAGCCCCCTACAGGGTGGCTACACCTTC. Translating it yields CASSPLQGGYTF. Supplemented by reference TRBV5-1 and TRBJ1-2, the full variable domain reads KAGVTQTPRYLIKTRGQQVTLSCSPISGHRSVSWYQQTPGQGLQFLFEYFSETQRNKGNFPGRFSGRQFSNSRSEMNVSTLELGDSALYLCASSPLQGGYTFGSGTRLTVV.

The sample holds one count of this clone. The genes are TRBV7-2 and TRBJ2-6; maybe TRBD2 (5 bases). The germline CDR1 and CDR2 sequences are SGHTA and FQGNSA. Trimming shortened V by 2 bases and J by 4 bases, and 9 bases separated the two germline ends. The CDR3 is 15 residues long. As DNA, the CDR3 is TGTGCCAGCAGCTTATGGACTTCAGGGGCCAACGTCCTGACTTTC. It translates to CASSLWTSGANVLTF.

The rearrangement uses TRBV24-1 and TRBJ2-1; 9 bases align to TRBD2. The J segment lost 0 bases and the V segment lost 7 bases, leaving 3 bases of the junction unmatched. This CDR3 has 15 amino acids. Per the germline V gene, CDR1 is KGHDR and CDR2 is SFDVKD. CDR3 residues: CATSDSGSSYNEQFF. CDR3 bases: TGTGCCACCAGCGATAGCGGGAGCTCCTACAATGAGCAGTTCTTC.

This chain joins TRBV6-5 and TRBJ2-3; D is perhaps TRBD2 (5 bases). The germline V and J ends were trimmed by 5 bases and 6 bases, with 15 bases remaining between them. This CDR3 region has 14 residues. Germline V gives CDR1 MNHEY, CDR2 SVGAGI. The CDR3 coding sequence is TGTGCCAGCAGTCGCCGAGCGAGGGCGGATACGCAGTATTTT. It encodes CASSRRARADTQYF.

The V and J genes are TRBV9 and TRBJ1-4, with 7 positions matching TRBD1. The CDR3 totals 15 residues. CDR1 is SGDLS, CDR2 YYNGEE, per germline. Trimming cost V 0 bases and J 4 bases; bases outside gene matches: 3. Written as DNA, the CDR3 is TGTGCCAGCAGCGTAGCGACAGGGAGTAATGAAAAACTGTTTTTT. As protein: CASSVATGSNEKLFF.

The chain links TRBV5-1 to TRBJ2-1; a possible D gene is TRBD2 (6 bases). V lost 4 bases and J lost 4, with 18 bases in between. CDR1 and CDR2 from the germline V gene are SGHRS and YFSETQ. This CDR3 is built from 16 residues. CDR3 coding DNA: TGCGCCAGCAGCCCGGAGGGAAGGGGAGGTTACAATGAGCAGTTCTTC. This translates into CASSPEGRGGYNEQFF.

This chain links TRBV6-5 with TRBJ1-2; 8 bases are shared with TRBD1. Trimming cost V 6 bases and J 6 bases; bases outside gene matches: 6. Germline loops: CDR1 MNHEY, CDR2 SVGAGI. The CDR3 loop spans 13 amino acids. The CDR3 DNA reads TGTGCCAGCAGACTACAGGGGGTCGATGGCTACACCTTC. It yields the protein CASRLQGVDGYTF.

The chain links TRBV9 to TRBJ1-4, with D unresolved. Trimming stripped 0 bases from V and 4 bases from J, with 10 bases between. In germline, CDR1 is SGDLS, CDR2 YYNGEE. The CDR3 covers 15 residues. As DNA, the CDR3 is TGTGCCAGCAGCGTAGCAGTCGGAGATAATGAAAAACTGTTTTTT. Amino acid sequence: CASSVAVGDNEKLFF. Full variable domain (remainder filled in from reference TRBV9 and TRBJ1-4): DSGVTQTPKHLITATGQRVTLRCSPRSGDLSVYWYQQSLDQGLQFLIQYYNGEERAKGNILERFSAQQFPDLHSELNLSSLELGDSALYFCASSVAVGDNEKLFFGSGTQLSVL.

The chain joins TRBV6-6 to TRBJ2-7; no reliable D call. Trimming took 3 bases from V and 7 from J, leaving 7 bases between them. The germline V gene encodes CDR1 MNHNY and CDR2 SVGAGI (reference sequence). The CDR3 runs to 11 residues. CDR3 amino acids: CASSYLEEQYF. The CDR3 nucleotides are TGTGCCAGCAGTTATCTCGAAGAGCAGTACTTC.

The chain couples TRBV12-3 or TRBV12-4 to TRBJ1-2; D call uncertain. This CDR3 spans 13 amino acids. The V gene lost 7 bases and the J gene lost 2 bases, with 11 bases spanning the gap. The CDR3 nucleotides read TGTGCCAGCACCCGGTCCACGAACTATGGCTACACCTTC. It specifies CASTRSTNYGYTF.

The chain combines TRBV29-1 with TRBJ2-3; D is unresolved. This CDR3 comprises 11 residues. The V end was cut by 6 bases, the J end by 0 bases, with 4 bases between. Germline loops: CDR1 SQVTM, CDR2 ANQGSEA. CDR3 bases: TGCAGCGTGTCTAGCACAGATACGCAGTATTTT. Amino acids: CSVSSTDTQYF.

CDR3 protein: CASTGQGGYEQYF. As DNA, the CDR3 is TGTGCCAGCACGGGGCAGGGCGGATACGAGCAGTACTTC. The genes are TRBV28 and TRBJ2-7, with D perhaps given as TRBD1 or TRBD2 (5 bases each). Per germline, CDR1 MDHEN and CDR2 SYDVKM. The V end was cut by 7 bases, the J end by 4 bases, with 14 bases between. CDR3 size: 13 residues.

The chain is built from TRBV27 and TRBJ2-7; 7 nucleotides line up with TRBD1. The CDR3 sequence is 14 residues long. Germline values: CDR1 MNHEY, CDR2 SMNVEV (reference sequence). V was clipped by 6 bases and J by 7 bases; unmatched bases: 12. The CDR3 DNA sequence: TGTGCCAGCAGGACAGGGCTACGAAACGGGGAGCAGTACTTC. Translation: CASRTGLRNGEQYF.

The gene calls are TRBV11-3 and TRBJ1-2, with TRBD1 matching 10 bases. After removal of 5 bases from V and 5 bases from J, the junction contained 8 bases not matched to a gene. The CDR3 is 15 residues long. CDR1 and CDR2 (germline): SGHNT, YENEEA. Here the CDR3 DNA reads TGTGCCAGCAGCCAGGGGACAGGGGCGCGATATGGCTACACCTTC. It yields the protein CASSQGTGARYGYTF.

This clone occurred once. This sequence joins TRBV7-9 and TRBJ1-1; no definite D call. Trimming took off 5 bases at V and 4 bases at J, with 11 bases between the two ends. The V gene's germline CDR1 is SEHNR and CDR2 FQNEAQ (reference sequence). The CDR3 consists of 13 residues. The CDR3, as DNA: TGTGCCAGCAGCAGACTGGAGAGCACTGAAGCTTTCTTT. It translates to CASSRLESTEAFF.

This clone was seen only once. The chain carries TRBV3-1 (or the pseudogene TRBV3-2) and TRBJ1-5; possible D gene TRBD1, 5 bases. The CDR3 has 13 residues. Trimming cost V 1 base and J 4 bases, with 5 bases left between them. From germline, CDR1 is LGHDT and CDR2 YNNKEL (reference sequence). Written as DNA, the CDR3 is TGTGCCAGCAGCCAAGGGGGGAATCAGCCCCAGCATTTT. This gives the protein CASSQGGNQPQHF.

The chain carries TRBV29-1 and TRBJ1-1, with 9 bases lining up with TRBD1. Trimming cost V 6 bases and J 3 bases; bases outside gene matches: 11. This CDR3 comprises 15 residues. CDR1 is SQVTM, CDR2 ANQGSEA, per germline. This CDR3 reads CSVLQPGQGDTEAFF. The DNA of the CDR3 is TGCAGCGTACTACAACCGGGACAGGGTGACACTGAAGCTTTCTTT.

This chain uses TRBV6-1 with TRBJ1-5; no definite D call. CDR1 and CDR2 from the germline V gene are MNHNS and SASEGT. The CDR3 is 10 residues long. With 2 bases removed from V and 16 bases from J, the gap between germline ends came to 9 bases. Here the CDR3 DNA reads TGTGCCAGCAGTGAAAGTAAGTCACATTTT. Its protein is CASSESKSHF.

V gene TRBV9 combines with J gene TRBJ1-6; D uncertain. The CDR3 is made up of 15 amino acids. V was shortened by 5 bases and J by 8 bases, with 17 bases between the two germline ends. CDR1 is SGDLS, CDR2 YYNGEE, per germline. CDR3 DNA sequence: TGTGCCAGCAGTGCTCTTGATACATCTCATTCACCCCTCCACTTT. As protein: CASSALDTSHSPLHF.

The chain joins TRBV5-1 to TRBJ1-6; 8 bases map to TRBD1. Germline assignment: CDR1 SGHRS and CDR2 YFSETQ. CDR3 length equals 16 residues. The V and J ends lost 4 bases and 4 bases, in that order; junction bases with no gene match: 7. The DNA for the CDR3 is TGCGCCAGCAGCCGGACGACAGGGGATTATAATTCACCCCTCCACTTT. Translated, it gives CASSRTTGDYNSPLHF.